This T cell receptor beta chain was documented in a study of beta chain features in type 1 diabetes. Study summary: Across the samples, more than 85 million sorted cells were examined in total.

All of the isolated RNA was reverse transcribed, so expressed TCRB transcripts were sequenced. TCRdb keeps only in-frame clones here, not all; method: immunoSEQ multiplex PCR. The sample lists 350,000 to 450,000 clones, roughly 12% occurring once. Study observations and caveats: Shorter TCRB CDR3s, moderately but significantly so, marked every one of the four CD4+ subsets in Type 1 diabetes patients. The analysis here could not establish whether HLA type shapes TCRB rearrangement.

On this clone itself: Its matching antigen is unknown.

This TCR was recovered from a woman under 30 with type 1 diabetes. Specimen: naive CD4+ T cells from blood.

The CDR3, as DNA: TGTGCCAGCTCACGACAGGGGACTGGACAGCCCCAGCATTTT. This translates into CASSRQGTGQPQHF. This rearrangement joins TRBV18 to TRBJ1-5, with TRBD1 matching over 8 bases. Germline assignment: CDR1 KGHSH and CDR2 LQKENI. J lost 7 bases, V lost 4 bases, and 6 bases had no gene match. This CDR3 has 14 residues.